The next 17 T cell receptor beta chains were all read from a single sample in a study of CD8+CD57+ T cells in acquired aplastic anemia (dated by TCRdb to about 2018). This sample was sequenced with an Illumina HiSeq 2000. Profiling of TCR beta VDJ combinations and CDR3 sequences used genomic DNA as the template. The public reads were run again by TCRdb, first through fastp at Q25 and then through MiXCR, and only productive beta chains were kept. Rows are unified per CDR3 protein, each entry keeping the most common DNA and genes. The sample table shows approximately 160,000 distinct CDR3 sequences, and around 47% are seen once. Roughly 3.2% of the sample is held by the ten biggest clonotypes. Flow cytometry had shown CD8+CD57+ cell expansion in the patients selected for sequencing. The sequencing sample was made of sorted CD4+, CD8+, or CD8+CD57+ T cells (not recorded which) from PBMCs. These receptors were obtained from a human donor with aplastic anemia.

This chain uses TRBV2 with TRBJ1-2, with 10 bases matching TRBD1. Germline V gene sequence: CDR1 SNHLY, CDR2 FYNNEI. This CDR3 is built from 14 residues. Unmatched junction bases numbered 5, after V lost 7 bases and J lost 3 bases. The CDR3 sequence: CASTWDRGDYGYTF. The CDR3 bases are TGTGCCAGCACGTGGGACAGGGGCGACTATGGCTACACCTTC.

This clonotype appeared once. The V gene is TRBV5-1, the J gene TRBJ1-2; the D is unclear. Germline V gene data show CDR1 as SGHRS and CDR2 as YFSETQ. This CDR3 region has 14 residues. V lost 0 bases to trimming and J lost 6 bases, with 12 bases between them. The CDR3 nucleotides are TGCGCCAGCAGCTTGGGGGCCCGGGATGATGGCTACACCTTC. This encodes CASSLGARDDGYTF.

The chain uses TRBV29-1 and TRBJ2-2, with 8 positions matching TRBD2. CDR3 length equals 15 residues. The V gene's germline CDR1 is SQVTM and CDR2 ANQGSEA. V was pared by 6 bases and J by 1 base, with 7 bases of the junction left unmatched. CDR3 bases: TGCAGCGTAGTTAGCGGGGCTCGGAACACCGGGGAGCTGTTTTTT. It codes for CSVVSGARNTGELFF.

DNA for the CDR3: TGTGCCAGTAGTGGGACACCCAACACTGAAGCTTTCTTT. Translating gives CASSGTPNTEAFF. The rearrangement joins TRBV19 to TRBJ1-1, with a possible D match to TRBD1 (6 bases). This CDR3 is 13 amino acids long. The V gene's germline CDR1 is LNHDA and CDR2 SQIVND (reference sequence). V was trimmed by 5 bases and J by 2 bases, leaving 9 bases between them.

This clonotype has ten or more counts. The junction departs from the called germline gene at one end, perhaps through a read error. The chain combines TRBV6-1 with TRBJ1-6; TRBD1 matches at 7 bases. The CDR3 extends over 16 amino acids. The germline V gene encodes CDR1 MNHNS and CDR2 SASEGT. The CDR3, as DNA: TGTGCCAGCAGGGTTAAGCCGGGACAGCTTAATTCACCGCTCCACTTT. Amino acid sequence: CASRVKPGQLNSPLHF.

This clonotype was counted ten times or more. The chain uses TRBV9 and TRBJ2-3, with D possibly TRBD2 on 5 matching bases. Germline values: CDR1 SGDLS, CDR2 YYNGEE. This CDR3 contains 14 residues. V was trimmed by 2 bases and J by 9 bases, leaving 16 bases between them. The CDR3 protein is CASSVFDRPGTQYF. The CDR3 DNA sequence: TGTGCCAGCAGCGTCTTCGACCGGCCGGGGACGCAGTATTTT.

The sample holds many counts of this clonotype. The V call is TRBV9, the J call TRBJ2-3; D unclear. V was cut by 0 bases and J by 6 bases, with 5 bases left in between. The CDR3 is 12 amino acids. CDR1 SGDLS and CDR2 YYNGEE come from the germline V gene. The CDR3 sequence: CASSVVSDTQYF. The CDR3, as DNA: TGTGCCAGCAGCGTAGTTTCGGATACGCAGTATTTT.

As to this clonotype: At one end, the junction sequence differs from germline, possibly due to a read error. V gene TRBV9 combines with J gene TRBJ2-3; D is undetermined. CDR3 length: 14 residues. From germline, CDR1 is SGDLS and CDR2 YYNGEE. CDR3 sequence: CAGSVDSKTDTQYF. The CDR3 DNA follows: TGTGCCGGCAGCGTAGATTCGAAGACAGATACGCAGTATTTT.

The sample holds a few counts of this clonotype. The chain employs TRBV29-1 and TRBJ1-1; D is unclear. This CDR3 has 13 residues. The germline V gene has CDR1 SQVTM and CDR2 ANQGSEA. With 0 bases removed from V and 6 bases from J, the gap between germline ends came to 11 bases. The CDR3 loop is CSVEDQADAEAFF. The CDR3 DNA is TGCAGCGTTGAAGATCAGGCTGACGCTGAAGCTTTCTTT.

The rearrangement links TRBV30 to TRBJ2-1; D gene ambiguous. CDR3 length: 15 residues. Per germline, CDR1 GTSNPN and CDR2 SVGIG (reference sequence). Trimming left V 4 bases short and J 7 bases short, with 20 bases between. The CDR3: CAWMVMGTVVNEQFF. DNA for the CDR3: TGTGCCTGGATGGTAATGGGTACGGTGGTGAATGAGCAGTTCTTC.

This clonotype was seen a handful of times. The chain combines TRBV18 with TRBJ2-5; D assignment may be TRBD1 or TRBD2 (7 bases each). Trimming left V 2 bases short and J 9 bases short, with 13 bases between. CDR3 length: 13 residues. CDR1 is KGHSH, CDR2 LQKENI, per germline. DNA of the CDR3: TGTGCCAGCTCACCAGGGACTACAGGGGCCCAGTACTTC. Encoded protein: CASSPGTTGAQYF.

The CDR3 reads CASSIGGTETQYF. The CDR3 DNA reads TGTGCCAGTAGTATCGGTGGGACAGAGACCCAGTACTTC. J is TRBJ2-5 and V is TRBV25-1, with D perhaps assigned TRBD1 or TRBD2 (5 bases each). This CDR3 has 13 residues. The germline V gene encodes CDR1 MGHDK and CDR2 SYGVNS. V lost 9 bases and J 4 bases, leaving 15 bases between the germline ends.

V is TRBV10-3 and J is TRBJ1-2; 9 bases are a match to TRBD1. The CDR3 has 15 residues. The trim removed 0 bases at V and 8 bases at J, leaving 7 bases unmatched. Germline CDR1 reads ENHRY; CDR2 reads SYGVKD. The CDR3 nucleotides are TGTGCCATCAGTGAGTCGAACAGGGGGCCGGAGGGCTACACCTTC. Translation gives CAISESNRGPEGYTF.

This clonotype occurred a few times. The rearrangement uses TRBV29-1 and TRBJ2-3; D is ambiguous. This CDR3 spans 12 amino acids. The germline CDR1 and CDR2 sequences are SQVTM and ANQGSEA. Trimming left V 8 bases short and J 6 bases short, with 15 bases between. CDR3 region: CSLTSLSDTQYF. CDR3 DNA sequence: TGCAGCTTGACCAGTTTATCCGATACGCAGTATTTT.

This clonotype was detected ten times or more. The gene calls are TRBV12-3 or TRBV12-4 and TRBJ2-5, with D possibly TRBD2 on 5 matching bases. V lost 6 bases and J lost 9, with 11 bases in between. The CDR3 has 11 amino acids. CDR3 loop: CASSLFGAQYF. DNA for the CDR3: TGTGCCAGCAGCCTTTTCGGGGCCCAGTACTTC.

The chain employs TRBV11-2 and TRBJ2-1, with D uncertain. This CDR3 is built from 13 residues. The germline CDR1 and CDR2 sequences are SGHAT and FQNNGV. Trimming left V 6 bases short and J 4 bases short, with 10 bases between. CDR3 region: CASSDLRYNEQFF. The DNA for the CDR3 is TGTGCCAGCAGTGATCTACGGTACAATGAGCAGTTCTTC.

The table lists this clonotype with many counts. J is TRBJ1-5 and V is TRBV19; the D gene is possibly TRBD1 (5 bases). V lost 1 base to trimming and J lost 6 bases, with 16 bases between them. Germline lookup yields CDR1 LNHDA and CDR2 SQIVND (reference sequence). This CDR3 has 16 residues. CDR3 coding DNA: TGTGCCAGTAGTATAGGGGGAGGGCAGGGAGGTCAGCCCCAGCATTTT. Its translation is CASSIGGGQGGQPQHF.